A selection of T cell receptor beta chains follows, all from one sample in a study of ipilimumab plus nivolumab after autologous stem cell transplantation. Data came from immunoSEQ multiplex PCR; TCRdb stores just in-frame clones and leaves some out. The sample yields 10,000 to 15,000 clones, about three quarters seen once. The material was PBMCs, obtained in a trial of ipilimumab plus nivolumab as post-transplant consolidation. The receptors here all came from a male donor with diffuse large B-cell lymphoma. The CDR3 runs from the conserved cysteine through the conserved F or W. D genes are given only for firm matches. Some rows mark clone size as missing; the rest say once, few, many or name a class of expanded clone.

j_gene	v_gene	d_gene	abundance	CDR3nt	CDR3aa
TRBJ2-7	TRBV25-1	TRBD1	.	TGTGCCAGCAGTGAGAGGGGGCAAGGCAGGCGCGAGCAGTACTTC	CASSERGQGRREQYF
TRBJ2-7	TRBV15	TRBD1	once	TGTGCCACCAGCAGAGATCACTTGGGACAGGGAGGCTACGAGCAGTACTTC	CATSRDHLGQGGYEQYF
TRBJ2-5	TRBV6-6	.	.	TGTGCCAGCAAAAACAGAGAGACCCAGTACTTC	CASKNRETQYF
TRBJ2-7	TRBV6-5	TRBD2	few	TGTGCCAGCAGTTACCAGCGGGAGAACTACGAGCAGTACTTC	CASSYQRENYEQYF
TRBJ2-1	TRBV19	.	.	TGTGCCAGTTCCGGGACCTCGCCCTACAATGAGCAGTTCTTC	CASSGTSPYNEQFF
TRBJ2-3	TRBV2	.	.	TGTGCCAGCAGTGAAGTGGCGGGTTGGAGCACAGATACGCAGTATTTT	CASSEVAGWSTDTQYF
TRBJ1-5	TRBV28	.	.	TGTGCCAGCAGCAACGGAGGGGGGAACAATCAGCCCCAGCATTTT	CASSNGGGNNQPQHF
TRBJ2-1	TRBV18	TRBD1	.	TGTGCCAGCTCACTAGGGACAGGGGACCATGAGCAGTTCTTC	CASSLGTGDHEQFF
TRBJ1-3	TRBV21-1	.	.	TGTGCCAGCAGGGGACGGCACTCTGGAAACACCATATATTTT	CASRGRHSGNTIYF
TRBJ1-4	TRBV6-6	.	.	TGTGCCAGCAGTTACAGCTCAACTAATGAAAAACTGTTTTTT	CASSYSSTNEKLFF
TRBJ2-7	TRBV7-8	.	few	TGTGCCAGCAGCTATGGGGGGGCGAGGAACGAGCAGTACTTC	CASSYGGARNEQYF
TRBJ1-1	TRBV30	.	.	TGTGCCTGGAACGGCGGGACGACTGAAGCTTTCTTT	CAWNGGTTEAFF
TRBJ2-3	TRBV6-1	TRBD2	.	TGTGCCAGCAGGGGACTAGCGGGAGGTACAGATACGCAGTATTTT	CASRGLAGGTDTQYF
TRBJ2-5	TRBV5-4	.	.	TGTGCCAGCAGCCAGAGTCCGCCAGGGCGTGGAAGAGAAGAGACCCAGTACTTC	CASSQSPPGRGREETQYF
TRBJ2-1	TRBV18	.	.	TGTGCCAGCTCACCACCCAGCGGTATCAATGAGCAGTTCTTC	CASSPPSGINEQFF
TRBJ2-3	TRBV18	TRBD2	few	TGTGCCAGCTCCGCGCGGGAGGGGACGTGGGGCACAGATACGCAGTATTTT	CASSAREGTWGTDTQYF
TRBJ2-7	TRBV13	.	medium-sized	TGTGCCAGCAGCTTGTGGAAATCCTACGAGCAGTACTTC	CASSLWKSYEQYF
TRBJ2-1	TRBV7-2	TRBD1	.	TGTGCCAGCAGCTTGCCGGGACAGGGAAAGCAGTTCTTC	CASSLPGQGKQFF
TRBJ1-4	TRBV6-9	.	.	TGTGCCAGCAGTTACCAGGACGTCGAAAAACTGTTTTTT	CASSYQDVEKLFF
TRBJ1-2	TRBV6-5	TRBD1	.	TGTGCCAGCGGAACCCCTCGGAGGGGGCGGCAGGGCTACACCTTC	CASGTPRRGRQGYTF
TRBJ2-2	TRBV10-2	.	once	TGCGCCAGCATGGGCCGAACGCCGGTCGGGGAGCTGTTTTTT	CASMGRTPVGELFF
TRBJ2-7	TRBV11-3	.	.	TGTGCCAGCAGCGGAGATGGGGGAGAGCAGTACTTC	CASSGDGGEQYF
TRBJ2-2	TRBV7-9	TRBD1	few	TGTGCCAGCAGCGCGGGACAGGGGGCCCAAGGTACCGGGGAGCTGTTTTTT	CASSAGQGAQGTGELFF
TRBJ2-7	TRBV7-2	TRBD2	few	TGTGCCAGCAGCGGGGGGGACGTAGGCGAGCAGTACTTC	CASSGGDVGEQYF
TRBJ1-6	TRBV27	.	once	TGTGCCAGCTCGCGGGGGCCCTCCCCAAATAATTCACCCCTCCACTTT	CASSRGPSPNNSPLHF
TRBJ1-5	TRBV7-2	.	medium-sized	TGTGCCAGCAGCTTAGTAGGTCAGCCCCAGCATTTT	CASSLVGQPQHF
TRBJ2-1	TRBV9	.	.	TGTGCCAGCAGCCCCCGCGGCGCGGAGAGGAATGAGCAGTTCTTC	CASSPRGAERNEQFF
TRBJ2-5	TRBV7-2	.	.	TGTGCCAGCAGCTTATGGGGGGCCGGGGAGACCCAGTACTTC	CASSLWGAGETQYF
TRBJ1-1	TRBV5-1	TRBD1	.	TGCGCCAGCAGCAGCGACCAGGGGGCTAAAGCTTTCTTT	CASSSDQGAKAFF
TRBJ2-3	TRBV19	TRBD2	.	TGTGCCAGTAGTAAGGGGGGTAGCGGGGGTACAGATACGCAGTATTTT	CASSKGGSGGTDTQYF
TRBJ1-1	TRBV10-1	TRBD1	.	TGCGCCAGCAGTCACGACAGGGACACTGAAGCTTTCTTT	CASSHDRDTEAFF